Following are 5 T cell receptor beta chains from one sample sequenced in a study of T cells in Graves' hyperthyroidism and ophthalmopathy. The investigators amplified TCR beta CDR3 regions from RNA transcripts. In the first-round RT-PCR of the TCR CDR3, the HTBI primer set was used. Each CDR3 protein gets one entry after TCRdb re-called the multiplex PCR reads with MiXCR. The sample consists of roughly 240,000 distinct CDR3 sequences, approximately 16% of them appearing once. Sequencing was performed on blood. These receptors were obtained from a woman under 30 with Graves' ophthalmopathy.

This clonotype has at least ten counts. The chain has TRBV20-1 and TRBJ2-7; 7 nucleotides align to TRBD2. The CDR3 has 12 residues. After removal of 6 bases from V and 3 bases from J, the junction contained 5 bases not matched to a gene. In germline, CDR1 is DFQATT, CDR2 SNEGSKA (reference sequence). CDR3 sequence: CSATGGSYEQYF. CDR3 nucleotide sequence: TGCAGTGCCACCGGGGGGAGCTACGAGCAGTACTTC.

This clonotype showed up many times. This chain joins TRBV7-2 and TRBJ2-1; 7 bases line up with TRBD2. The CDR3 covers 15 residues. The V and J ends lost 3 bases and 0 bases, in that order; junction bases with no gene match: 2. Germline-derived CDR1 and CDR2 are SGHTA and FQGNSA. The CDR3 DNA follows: TGTGCCAGCAGCTTTACTAGCGACTCCTACAATGAGCAGTTCTTC. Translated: CASSFTSDSYNEQFF.

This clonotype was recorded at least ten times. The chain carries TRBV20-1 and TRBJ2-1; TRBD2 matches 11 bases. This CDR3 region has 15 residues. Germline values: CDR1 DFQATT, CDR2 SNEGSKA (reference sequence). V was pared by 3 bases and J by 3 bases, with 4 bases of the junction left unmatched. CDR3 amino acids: CSARLAGGLYNEQFF. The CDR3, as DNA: TGCAGTGCTAGGCTAGCGGGAGGCCTCTACAATGAGCAGTTCTTC.

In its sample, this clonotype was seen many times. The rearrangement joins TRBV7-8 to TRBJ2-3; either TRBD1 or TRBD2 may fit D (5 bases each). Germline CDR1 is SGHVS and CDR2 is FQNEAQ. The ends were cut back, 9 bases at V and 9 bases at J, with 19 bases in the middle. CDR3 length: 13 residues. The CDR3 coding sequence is TGTGCCAGTCAGGGTCTAGCACAAGAAACGCAGTATTTT. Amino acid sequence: CASQGLAQETQYF.

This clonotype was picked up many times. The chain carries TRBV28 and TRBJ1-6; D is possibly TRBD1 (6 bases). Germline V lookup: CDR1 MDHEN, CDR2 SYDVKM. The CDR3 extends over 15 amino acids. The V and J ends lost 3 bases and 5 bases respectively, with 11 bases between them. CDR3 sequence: CASSLGTPHNSPLHF. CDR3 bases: TGTGCCAGCAGTTTGGGGACACCCCATAATTCACCCCTCCACTTT.